This TCR beta chain was found in a study of CD8 T cells in ankylosing spondylitis. Study-wide points: Within matched ankylosing spondylitis synovial fluid, disease-linked clones were reportedly significantly enriched.

This clonotype was detected a few times. Its target is not known. TCRdb used MiXCR to reprocess the 5' RACE reads, holding one entry per CDR3 protein. The repertoire holds approximately 210,000 distinct CDR3 sequences, with around 13% as singletons. Trimming took 0 bases from V and 0 from J; bases not matched to a gene: 10. In germline, CDR1 is MGHRA, CDR2 YSYEKL. This CDR3 is built from 18 residues. The chain has TRBV4-1 and TRBJ1-2; 7 bases fit TRBD1. The TCR originated in a male donor with ankylosing spondylitis or in good health (not recorded which). The sequencing sample was made of blood, either unsorted or a sorted T cell fraction (not recorded which). CDR3 sequence (DNA): TGCGCCAGCAGCCAAGAAAACCCCAGGGGGGCCTCTAACTATGGCTACACCTTC. It translates to CASSQENPRGASNYGYTF.